This is a list of T cell receptor beta chains from one sample in a study of neurological immune-mediated disorders. TCRdb passed the 5' RACE reads through MiXCR, listing each CDR3 protein once. In the table there are around 66,000 distinct CDR3 sequences, less than 5.5% of which are singletons. Sequencing used PBMCs. The receptors originated from a woman in her twenties or thirties with multiple sclerosis. Both conserved end residues are part of each CDR3. Fields, in order: D gene, J gene, V gene, clone size, CDR3 DNA, CDR3 protein. A D gene is named only where the DNA matches it firmly. The size field is filled for only some rows; it gives once, few, many or a size class.

NA TRBJ2-5 TRBV20-1 many TGCAGTGCCCTGGGGGGACCCCCAGAGACCCAGTACTTC CSALGGPPETQYF
TRBD1 TRBJ2-5 TRBV4-1 many TGCGCCAGCGGACAGGGGTTTGAAGAGACCCAGTACTTC CASGQGFEETQYF
NA TRBJ2-5 TRBV20-1 few TGCAGTGCTAGCCGGGGGTTTGGGGAGACCCAGTACTTC CSASRGFGETQYF
TRBD2 TRBJ2-3 TRBV20-1 few TGCAGTGCTAGAGATCGTGCTAGCGGCGGAAATACGCAGTATTTT CSARDRASGGNTQYF
TRBD1 TRBJ1-2 TRBV20-1 many TGCAGTGCTAGAGATGGGAACAGGGGCAACTATGGCTACACCTTC CSARDGNRGNYGYTF
NA TRBJ1-1 TRBV5-6 few TGTGCCAGCAGCTTGGTAAGAGGGACTGAAGCTTTCTTT CASSLVRGTEAFF
TRBD2 TRBJ2-1 TRBV12-3/TRBV12-4 many TGTGCCAGCAGTTTAGCGGGGGGGAATGAGCAGTTCTTC CASSLAGGNEQFF
NA TRBJ2-5 TRBV29-1 many TGCAGCGTTTACTACAAGGGGACCCGCCAAGAGACCCAGTACTTC CSVYYKGTRQETQYF
TRBD2 TRBJ2-3 TRBV20-1 many TGCAGTGTCGGTCCAAGCGGGGGGGCAGATACGCAGTATTTT CSVGPSGGADTQYF
TRBD1 TRBJ1-4 TRBV18 few TGTGCCAGCTCACCCGGGACAGGGGGCGGCGAAAAACTGTTTTTT CASSPGTGGGEKLFF
TRBD1 TRBJ2-1 TRBV20-1 many TGCAGTGCCAATTCAGGGGGCTCCTACAATGAGCAGTTCTTC CSANSGGSYNEQFF
NA TRBJ1-2 TRBV29-1 many TGCAGCGTTGAAGCACAAGGACACTTATATGGCTACACCTTC CSVEAQGHLYGYTF
NA TRBJ2-1 TRBV12-3/TRBV12-4 many TGTGCCAGCAGTTTAACCGCCCGGGCTGTGCAGTTCTTC CASSLTARAVQFF
NA TRBJ2-3 TRBV4-2 many TGTGCCAGCAGCCTGAGTCTCACAGATACGCAGTATTTT CASSLSLTDTQYF
NA TRBJ2-7 TRBV4-1 many TGCGCCAGCAGCCAAGACCGATCCGGGCCCTTTATATCCTACGAGCAGTACTTC CASSQDRSGPFISYEQYF
NA TRBJ1-5 TRBV12-3/TRBV12-4 many TGTGCCAGCCGCGCCGGGGGGAATCAGCCCCAGCATTTT CASRAGGNQPQHF
TRBD1 TRBJ2-7 TRBV7-6 few TGTGCCAGCAGCACAGGACAGGGCTACGAGCAGTACTTC CASSTGQGYEQYF
NA TRBJ2-7 TRBV4-1 many TGCGCCAGCAGCCAATGGGGACACGAGCAGTACTTC CASSQWGHEQYF
NA TRBJ2-1 TRBV12-3/TRBV12-4 many TGTGCCAGCAGTCGGAACACCGGGACCTACAATGAGCAGTTCTTC CASSRNTGTYNEQFF
NA TRBJ2-3 TRBV10-3 NA TGTGCCATCAGTGAGCGCGGGCTTCTATCAGATACGCAGTATTTT CAISERGLLSDTQYF
NA TRBJ2-5 TRBV2 NA TGTGCGAGCATCTCTACCACCCAGTACTTC CASISTTQYF
TRBD1 TRBJ2-7 TRBV5-1 NA TGCGCCAGCAGCTCAGGGGGCACCAGTAACTACGAGCAGTACTTC CASSSGGTSNYEQYF
TRBD1 TRBJ1-4 TRBV12-3/TRBV12-4 few TGTGCCAGCAGTTTATCGGACAGGGGTGATGAAAAACTGTTTTTT CASSLSDRGDEKLFF
NA TRBJ1-4 TRBV12-3/TRBV12-4 many TGTGCCAGCAGACCTAACCCGGGCCTAGGGGGTGAAAAACTGTTTTTT CASRPNPGLGGEKLFF
TRBD1 TRBJ1-2 TRBV20-1 many TGCAGTGCTATTACGACAGGGAACCACTACGGCTACACCTTC CSAITTGNHYGYTF
NA TRBJ2-7 TRBV7-9 NA TGTGCCAGCAGCCTCGATGCGGCCTCCTACGAGCAGTACTTC CASSLDAASYEQYF
NA TRBJ1-1 TRBV7-2 many TGTGCCAGCAGCCCGCACGGGGGGGGAGCTTTCTTT CASSPHGGGAFF
TRBD1 TRBJ2-7 TRBV4-1 many TGCGCCAGCAGCCAACCGGGACAGGGGAATTACGAGCAGTACTTC CASSQPGQGNYEQYF
TRBD1 TRBJ2-5 TRBV5-1 many TGCGCCAGCACACGGGACAGTCAAGAGACCCAGTACTTC CASTRDSQETQYF
NA TRBJ2-7 TRBV20-1 many TGCAGTGCTAGAGGGGGAGGGGGTTCCTTCCTCCACGAGCAGTACTTC CSARGGGGSFLHEQYF
NA TRBJ2-5 TRBV15 many TGTGCCACCAGCAGGGATGGCAGGGGGGGCGAGACCCAGTACTTC CATSRDGRGGETQYF
TRBD2 TRBJ2-2 TRBV27 few TGTGCCAGCAGTACCCCGACTAGCTCCGGGGAGCTGTTTTTT CASSTPTSSGELFF
NA TRBJ1-1 TRBV20-1 many TGCAGTGCTAGAGATCTAGCCAGGCCGAACACTGAAGCTTTCTTT CSARDLARPNTEAFF